The 17 T cell receptor beta chains below all came from one sample that was sequenced in a study of T cell clonality in common variable immunodeficiency. TCRdb's copy holds only in-frame clones and misses some; the assay was immunoSEQ multiplex PCR. The sample presents about 41,000 clones, none singletons. The source material was peripheral blood mononuclear cells. These receptors originate from a person aged 18 to 75 in good health.

Details on this clone: The junction shows a germline mismatch at one end, possibly a read error. The read comes to an end 3 residues before the CDR3 does, leaving the germline J gene to fill in the end. The chain combines TRBV7-7 with TRBJ2-7, with 13 nucleotides matching TRBD2. Germline V gene sequence: CDR1 SSHAT, CDR2 FNYEAQ (reference sequence). The CDR3 extends over 14 amino acids. CDR3 DNA (partial): TGTGCTAGCAGCCTGCGGACTAGCGGGAGCGAG. Residues: CASSLRTSGSE. The whole CDR3 region reads CASSLRTSGSEQYF.

This clone was found a few times. The read ends 3 residues shy of where the CDR3 ends; the end is completed using the germline J gene. The J gene is TRBJ1-1, the V gene TRBV7-9; D not resolved. The CDR3 runs 13 residues. Trimming stripped 5 bases from V and 0 bases from J, with 7 bases between. Germline assignment: CDR1 SEHNR and CDR2 FQNEAQ (reference sequence). The CDR3: CASSPRVNTEAFF. CDR3 bases read: TGTGCCAGCAGCCCCCGGGTGAACACTGAA.

This clone was seen repeatedly, ten times or more. The observed sequence ends 3 residues before the CDR3 terminus, with the missing tail filled in from the germline J gene. This chain connects TRBV20-1 to TRBJ2-1, with 10 bases matching TRBD2. V dropped 1 base and J dropped 3; count of bases not matched to a gene: 9. The CDR3 is made up of 17 amino acids. Per the germline V gene, CDR1 is DFQATT and CDR2 is SNEGSKA (reference sequence). CDR3 loop: CSARGGGSGRFYNEQFF. Incomplete CDR3 DNA: TGCAGTGCTAGAGGCGGCGGTAGCGGGAGGTTCTACAATGAG.

This clone was recorded many times. The sequenced fragment ends 3 residues before the CDR3 boundary, so the rest is inferred from the germline J gene. This sequence joins TRBV24-1 and TRBJ2-1, with D perhaps matching TRBD2 (6 bases). Trimming left V 3 bases short and J 5 bases short, with 16 bases between. The CDR3 extends over 16 amino acids. Germline CDR1 KGHDR, CDR2 SFDVKD. The CDR3: CATSDARPGEDNEQFF. CDR3 bases read: TGTGCCACCAGTGATGCACGGCCGGGGGAGGACAATGAG.

There are many counts of this clone. The CDR3 extends 3 residues past the end of the read, so its final part is completed from the germline J gene. The chain employs TRBV5-1 and TRBJ2-3, with D maybe TRBD1 (5 bases). The CDR3 is 15 amino acids. The V gene lost 4 bases and the J gene lost 2 bases, with 14 bases spanning the gap. Germline-derived CDR1 and CDR2 are SGHRS and YFSETQ. The CDR3 sequence: CASSLRAGITDTQYF. The sequenced CDR3 bases are TGCGCCAGCAGCCTTCGGGCAGGGATCACAGATACG.

This clone was observed many times. Sequencing ends 3 residues short of the CDR3 end; the germline J gene provides the rest. V gene TRBV5-1 combines with J gene TRBJ1-5, with D possibly TRBD1 on 6 matching bases. CDR3 size: 14 residues. The V gene lost 5 bases and the J gene lost 4 bases, with 13 bases spanning the gap. Germline V gene lookup returns CDR1 SGHRS and CDR2 YFSETQ. The CDR3 DNA, read in part, is TGCGCCAGCAGTCCGGGACACTCAAATCAGCCC. Protein sequence: CASSPGHSNQP. The whole CDR3 protein reads CASSPGHSNQPQHF. The variable domain in full, completed from reference TRBV5-1 and TRBJ1-5, reads KAGVTQTPRYLIKTRGQQVTLSCSPISGHRSVSWYQQTPGQGLQFLFEYFSETQRNKGNFPGRFSGRQFSNSRSEMNVSTLELGDSALYLCASSPGHSNQPQHFGDGTRLSIL.

A remark on this clone: The observed sequence ends 3 residues before the CDR3 terminus, with the missing tail filled in from the germline J gene. This chain connects TRBV19 to TRBJ1-1; 7 positions agree with TRBD1. The germline CDR1 and CDR2 sequences are LNHDA and SQIVND (reference sequence). J was trimmed by 3 bases and V by 9 bases; bases with no gene match: 13. This CDR3 has 15 residues. The sequenced part of the CDR3 DNA is TGTGCCAGCCGGCGGGACGGCAGGGGGGACACTGAA. It encodes CASRRDGRGDTE. The whole CDR3 protein is CASRRDGRGDTEAFF.

This clone is classed as medium-sized. The CDR3 goes on 3 residues after the read ends, and that part is filled in from the germline J gene. The chain has TRBV10-3 and TRBJ2-2; TRBD2 is a possible D gene (6 bases). Germline-derived CDR1 and CDR2 are ENHRY and SYGVKD. The CDR3 covers 15 residues. Trimming cost V 7 bases and J 2 bases, with 14 bases left between them. The CDR3 region is CAIKTGTYNTGELFF. CDR3 DNA (partial): TGTGCCATCAAGACCGGGACTTACAACACCGGGGAG.

Ten or more counts support this clone. With the read ending 3 residues before the CDR3 end, the germline J gene is used to fill in that end. The chain joins TRBV12-3 or TRBV12-4 to TRBJ1-1; D is possibly TRBD1 (5 bases). Trimming removed 3 bases from V and 2 bases from J, with 7 bases in between. The length of the CDR3 is 13 residues. The CDR3: CASSLTVNTEAFF. CDR3 DNA (partial): TGTGCCAGCAGTTTGACAGTTAACACTGAA.

This clone was seen ten or more times. The read gets to within 3 residues of the CDR3 end, and the germline J gene fills in the rest. The chain employs TRBV10-3 and TRBJ2-7; D could derive from TRBD1 or TRBD2 (5 bases each). The CDR3 has 12 amino acids. The V gene's germline CDR1 is ENHRY and CDR2 SYGVKD. V lost 11 bases and J 3 bases, leaving 14 bases between the germline ends. The DNA read from the CDR3 is TGTGCCTCCAGGGAGACCGTCTACGAG. As protein: CASRETVYE. The whole CDR3 is CASRETVYEQYF.

This clone was seen more than once but under ten times. The read ends 3 residues shy of where the CDR3 ends; the end is completed using the germline J gene. This chain connects TRBV7-9 to TRBJ1-1, with D possibly matching TRBD1 (5 bases). Germline V gene data show CDR1 as SEHNR and CDR2 as FQNEAQ (reference sequence). This CDR3 has 11 amino acids. The sequenced CDR3 bases are TGTGCCAGCAGCTCGAGACAGGAA. Protein sequence: CASSSRQE. The whole CDR3 protein is CASSSRQEAFF.

This clone was counted at least ten times. The read comes to an end 3 residues before the CDR3 does, leaving the germline J gene to fill in the end. The J gene is TRBJ2-2, the V gene TRBV12-3 or TRBV12-4; TRBD1 matches at 9 bases. CDR3 length: 17 amino acids. With 7 bases clipped from V and 6 bases from J, the junction kept 15 bases outside the gene matches. The CDR3 bases that were read are TGTGCCAGCATCGCCCTCTTCGACAGGGGGGTTCCCGGGGAG. It codes for CASIALFDRGVPGE. The whole CDR3 is CASIALFDRGVPGELFF.

This clone has at least ten counts. Read data end 3 residues before the CDR3 end; the end is taken from the germline J gene. This chain connects TRBV19 to TRBJ2-3, with 7 bases that match TRBD2. This CDR3 has 14 residues. V dropped 6 bases and J dropped 0; count of bases not matched to a gene: 3. Germline V gives CDR1 LNHDA, CDR2 SQIVND (reference sequence). The CDR3 is CASRKRDSTDTQYF. The DNA read from the CDR3 is TGTGCCAGTAGAAAGCGGGATAGCACAGATACG.

This clone was recorded a few times. The sequence runs out 3 residues before the end of the CDR3; the remainder is reconstructed from the germline J gene. V is TRBV5-1 and J is TRBJ2-1; D might be TRBD1 (6 bases). Germline V gives CDR1 SGHRS, CDR2 YFSETQ. With 0 bases removed from V and 7 bases from J, the gap between germline ends came to 11 bases. The CDR3 has 14 amino acids. The sequenced CDR3 bases are TGCGCCAGCAGCTTGGCCCACAGGGCGAATGAG. Protein sequence: CASSLAHRANE. The complete CDR3 reads CASSLAHRANEQFF.

The table lists this clone with many counts. The read stops 3 residues short of the end of the CDR3; the missing end is completed from the germline J gene. The V call is TRBV7-9, the J call TRBJ2-5, with TRBD2 matching over 12 bases. The CDR3 totals 15 residues. Germline loops: CDR1 SEHNR, CDR2 FQNEAQ (reference sequence). Trimming took 2 bases from V and 5 from J; bases not matched to a gene: 3. This CDR3 reads CASSLLAGGLETQYF. Incomplete CDR3 DNA: TGTGCCAGCAGCTTACTAGCGGGAGGGTTGGAGACC.

This clone was found many times. The read halts 3 residues ahead of the CDR3 end, with the missing end drawn from the germline J gene. The V gene is TRBV4-1, the J gene TRBJ2-7, with 10 bases that match TRBD2. The ends lost 1 base at V and 4 bases at J; junction bases unmatched: 4. The CDR3 has 15 amino acids. CDR1 is MGHRA, CDR2 YSYEKL, per germline. The CDR3 sequence is CASSQGASGSYEQYF. The part of the CDR3 DNA that was read is TGCGCCAGCAGCCAAGGGGCTAGCGGGAGTTACGAG.

This clone was counted ten times or more. The CDR3 goes on 3 residues after the read ends, and that part is filled in from the germline J gene. V gene TRBV2 combines with J gene TRBJ2-7; TRBD2 aligns across 8 bases. The CDR3 spans 15 residues. Germline CDR1 is SNHLY and CDR2 is FYNNEI. The junction had 8 bases not matched to a gene; V was cut back by 6 bases and J by 1 base. The CDR3 bases that were read are TGTGCCAGCAGCGGTGGGGGGACTAGATCCTACGAG. Protein sequence: CASSGGGTRSYE. The entire CDR3 sequence reads CASSGGGTRSYEQYF.